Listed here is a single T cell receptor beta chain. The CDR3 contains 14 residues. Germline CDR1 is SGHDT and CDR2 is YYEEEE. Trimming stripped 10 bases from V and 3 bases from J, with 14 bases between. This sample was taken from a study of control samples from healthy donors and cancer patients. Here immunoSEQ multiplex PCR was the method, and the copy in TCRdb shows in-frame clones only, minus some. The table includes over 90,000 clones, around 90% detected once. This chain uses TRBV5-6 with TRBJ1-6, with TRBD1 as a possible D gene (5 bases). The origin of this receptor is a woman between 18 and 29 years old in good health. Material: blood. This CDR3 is CAGGRQHYNSPLHF. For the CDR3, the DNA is TGTGCCGGAGGGAGACAGCACTATAATTCACCCCTCCACTTT.